The clone carrying this TCR beta chain was seen only a few times. In TCRdb, the RT-PCR reads were re-called with MiXCR into one record per CDR3 protein. The sample includes over 150,000 distinct CDR3 sequences, about 11% of them seen just once. The data derive from a study of response to subunit inactivated influenza vaccine. The sample in question was CD8+ T cells sorted from PBMCs, obtained roughly 24 months after vaccination. This receptor was identified in a man in his fifties or sixties who received an inactivated influenza vaccine.

CDR3 residues: CASSLSPETGEAFF. The CDR3 coding sequence is TGTGCCAGCAGCTTGTCTCCGGAGACAGGGGAAGCTTTCTTT. The chain carries TRBV5-4 and TRBJ1-1; 7 positions agree with TRBD1. CDR1 and CDR2 from the germline V gene are SGHNT and YYREEE (reference sequence). The CDR3 length is 14 residues. V was clipped by 1 base and J by 8 bases; unmatched bases: 8. Complete variable domain (other parts from reference TRBV5-4 and TRBJ1-1): ETGVTQSPTHLIKTRGQQVTLRCSSQSGHNTVSWYQQALGQGPQFIFQYYREEENGRGNFPPRFSGLQFPNYSSELNVNALELDDSALYLCASSLSPETGEAFFGQGTRLTVV.